The sequence of this T cell receptor (beta chain) was determined in a study of blood T cells in healthy people across ages. Points from the study as a whole: Estimates based on one million T cells were treated as lower bounds. Naive T cell percentage showed a strong correlation with TCR beta diversity.

With a J-beta primer mix and a sample-barcoded 5' primer, a second PCR ran about 6 to 11 cycles. TCRdb analysed the 5' RACE reads with MiXCR anew, one entry per CDR3 protein. The profile shows around 1.5 million distinct CDR3 sequences, about 35% of them singletons. Points on this clonotype: Its target is not known. One end of the junction varies from germline; a read error may be responsible.

Healthy Caucasian individuals from Russia aged roughly 6 to 90 served as donors. Each sample had at least 6.5 million PBMCs isolated. The receptor was isolated from a woman younger than 45 in good health. What was sequenced was blood.

The CDR3 reads CASSYTDYNERFF. CDR3 nucleotide sequence: TGTGCCAGCAGTTACACTGACTACAATGAGCGGTTCTTC. This rearrangement joins TRBV6-2 or TRBV6-3 to TRBJ2-1, with a tentative D call TRBD2 (5 bases). The germline V gene encodes CDR1 MNHEY and CDR2 SVGEGT. The CDR3 covers 13 residues.